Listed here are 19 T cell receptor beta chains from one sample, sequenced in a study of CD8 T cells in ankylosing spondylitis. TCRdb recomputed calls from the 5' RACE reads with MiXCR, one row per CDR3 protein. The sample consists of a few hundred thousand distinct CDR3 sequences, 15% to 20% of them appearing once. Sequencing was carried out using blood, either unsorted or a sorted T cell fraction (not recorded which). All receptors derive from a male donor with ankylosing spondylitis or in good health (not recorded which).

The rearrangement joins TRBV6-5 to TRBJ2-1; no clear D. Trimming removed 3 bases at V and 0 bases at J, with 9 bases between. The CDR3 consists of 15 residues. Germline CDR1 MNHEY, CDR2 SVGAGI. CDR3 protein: CASSYSSYSYNEQFF. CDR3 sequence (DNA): TGTGCCAGCAGTTATTCGTCTTACTCCTACAATGAGCAGTTCTTC.

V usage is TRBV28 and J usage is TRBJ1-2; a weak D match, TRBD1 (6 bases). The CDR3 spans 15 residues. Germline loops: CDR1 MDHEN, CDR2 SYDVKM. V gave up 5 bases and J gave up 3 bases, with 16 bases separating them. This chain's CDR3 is CASSTKQGFDYGYTF. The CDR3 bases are TGTGCCAGCAGTACGAAACAGGGCTTTGACTATGGCTACACCTTC.

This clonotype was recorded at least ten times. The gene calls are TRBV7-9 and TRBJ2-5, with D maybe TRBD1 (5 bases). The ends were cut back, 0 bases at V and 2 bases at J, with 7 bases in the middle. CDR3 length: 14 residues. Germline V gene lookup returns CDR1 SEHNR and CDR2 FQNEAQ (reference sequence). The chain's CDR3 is CASSLARDQETQYF. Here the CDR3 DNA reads TGTGCCAGCAGCTTAGCCAGGGATCAAGAGACCCAGTACTTC.

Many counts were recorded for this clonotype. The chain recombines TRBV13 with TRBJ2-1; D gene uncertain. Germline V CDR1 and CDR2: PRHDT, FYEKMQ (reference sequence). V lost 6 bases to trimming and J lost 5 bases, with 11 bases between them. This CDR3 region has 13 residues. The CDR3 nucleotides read TGTGCCAGCAGGGGCCCGAATAACAATGAGCAGTTCTTC. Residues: CASRGPNNNEQFF.

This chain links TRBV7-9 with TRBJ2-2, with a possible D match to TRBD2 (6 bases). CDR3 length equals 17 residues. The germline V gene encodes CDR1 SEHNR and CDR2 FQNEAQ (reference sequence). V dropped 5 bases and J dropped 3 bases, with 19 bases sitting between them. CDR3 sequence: CASSHSPPGVDTGELFF. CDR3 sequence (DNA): TGTGCCAGCAGCCACTCCCCCCCGGGAGTCGACACCGGGGAGCTGTTTTTT. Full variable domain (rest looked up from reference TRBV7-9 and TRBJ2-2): DTGVSQNPRHKITKRGQNVTFRCDPISEHNRLYWYRQTLGQGPEFLTYFQNEAQLEKSRLLSDRFSAERPKGSFSTLEIQRTEQGDSAMYLCASSHSPPGVDTGELFFGEGSRLTVL.

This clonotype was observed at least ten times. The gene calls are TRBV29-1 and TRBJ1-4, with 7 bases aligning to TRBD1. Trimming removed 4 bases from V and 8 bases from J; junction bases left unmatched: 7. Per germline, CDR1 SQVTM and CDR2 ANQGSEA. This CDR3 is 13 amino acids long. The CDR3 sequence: CSVVDRVGEKLFF. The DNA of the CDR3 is TGCAGCGTTGTCGACAGGGTCGGAGAAAAACTGTTTTTT.

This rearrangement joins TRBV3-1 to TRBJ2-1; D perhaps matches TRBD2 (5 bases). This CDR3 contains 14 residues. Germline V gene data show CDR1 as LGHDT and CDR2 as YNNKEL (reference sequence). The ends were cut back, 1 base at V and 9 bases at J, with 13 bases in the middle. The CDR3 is CASSQGAAASEQFF. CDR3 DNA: TGTGCCAGCAGCCAAGGTGCAGCGGCTAGTGAGCAGTTCTTC.

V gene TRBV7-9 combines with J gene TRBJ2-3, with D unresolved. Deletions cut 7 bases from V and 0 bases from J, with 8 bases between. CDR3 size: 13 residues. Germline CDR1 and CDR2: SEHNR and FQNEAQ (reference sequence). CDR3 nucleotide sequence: TGTGCCAGCAAGGCCAGAAGCACAGATACGCAGTATTTT. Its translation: CASKARSTDTQYF.

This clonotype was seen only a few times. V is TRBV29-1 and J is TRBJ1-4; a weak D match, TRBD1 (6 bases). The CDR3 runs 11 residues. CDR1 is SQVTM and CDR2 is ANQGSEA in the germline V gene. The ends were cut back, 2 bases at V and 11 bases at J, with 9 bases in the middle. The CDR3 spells CSVERDTKLFF. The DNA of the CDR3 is TGCAGCGTTGAAAGGGACACGAAACTGTTTTTT.

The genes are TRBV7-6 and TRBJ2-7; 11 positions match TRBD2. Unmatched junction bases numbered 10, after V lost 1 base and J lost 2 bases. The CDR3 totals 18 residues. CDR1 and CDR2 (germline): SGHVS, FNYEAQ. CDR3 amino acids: CASSLESLTSGTPYEQYF. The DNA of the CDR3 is TGTGCCAGCAGCTTAGAATCACTGACTAGCGGGACCCCCTACGAGCAGTACTTC.

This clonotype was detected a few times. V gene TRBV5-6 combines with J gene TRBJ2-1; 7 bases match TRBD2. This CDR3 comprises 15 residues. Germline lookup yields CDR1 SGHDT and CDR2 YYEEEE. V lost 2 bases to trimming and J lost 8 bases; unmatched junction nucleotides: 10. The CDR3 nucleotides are TGTGCCAGCAGCTTTCCGTCTAGCGGCTGGGATGAGCAGTTCTTC. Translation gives CASSFPSSGWDEQFF.

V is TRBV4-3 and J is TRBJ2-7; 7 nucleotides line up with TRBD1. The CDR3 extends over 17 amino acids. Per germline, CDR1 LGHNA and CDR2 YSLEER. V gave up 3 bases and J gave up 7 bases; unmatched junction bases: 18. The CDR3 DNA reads TGCGCCAGCAGCCAGGACGACAGGGCCGGTTCAATGTATGAGCAGTACTTC. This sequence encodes CASSQDDRAGSMYEQYF.

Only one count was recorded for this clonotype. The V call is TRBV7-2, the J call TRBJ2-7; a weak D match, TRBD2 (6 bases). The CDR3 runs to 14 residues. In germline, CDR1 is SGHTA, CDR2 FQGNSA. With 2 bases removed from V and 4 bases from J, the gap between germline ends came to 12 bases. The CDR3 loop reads CASSLLLAEYEQYF. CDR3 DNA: TGTGCCAGCAGCTTACTACTAGCAGAATACGAGCAGTACTTC.

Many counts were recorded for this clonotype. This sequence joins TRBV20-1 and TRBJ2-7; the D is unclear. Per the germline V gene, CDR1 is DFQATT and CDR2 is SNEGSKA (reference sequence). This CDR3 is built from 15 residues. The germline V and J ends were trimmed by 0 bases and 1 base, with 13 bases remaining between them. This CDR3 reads CSARDRPGPSYEQYF. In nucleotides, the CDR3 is TGCAGTGCTAGAGATCGGCCAGGTCCTTCCTACGAGCAGTACTTC.

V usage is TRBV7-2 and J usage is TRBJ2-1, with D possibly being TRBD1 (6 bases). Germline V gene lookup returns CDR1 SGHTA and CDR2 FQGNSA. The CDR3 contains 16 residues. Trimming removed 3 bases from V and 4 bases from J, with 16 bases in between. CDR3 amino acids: CASSFGGRGQYNEQFF. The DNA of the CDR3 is TGTGCCAGCAGCTTTGGGGGCAGGGGTCAGTACAATGAGCAGTTCTTC.

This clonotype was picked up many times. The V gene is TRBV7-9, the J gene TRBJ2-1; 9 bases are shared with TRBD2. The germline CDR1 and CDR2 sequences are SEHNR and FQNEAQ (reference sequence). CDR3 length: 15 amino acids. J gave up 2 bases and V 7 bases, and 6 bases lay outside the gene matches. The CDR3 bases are TGTGCCAGCATAGCGGGAGACGATCCCTACAATGAGCAGTTCTTC. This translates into CASIAGDDPYNEQFF.

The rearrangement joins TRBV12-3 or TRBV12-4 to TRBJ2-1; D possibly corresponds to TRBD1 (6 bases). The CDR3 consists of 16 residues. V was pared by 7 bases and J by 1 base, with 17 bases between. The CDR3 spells CASIMGKGGSYNEQFF. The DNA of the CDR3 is TGTGCCAGCATCATGGGGAAAGGGGGTTCCTACAATGAGCAGTTCTTC.

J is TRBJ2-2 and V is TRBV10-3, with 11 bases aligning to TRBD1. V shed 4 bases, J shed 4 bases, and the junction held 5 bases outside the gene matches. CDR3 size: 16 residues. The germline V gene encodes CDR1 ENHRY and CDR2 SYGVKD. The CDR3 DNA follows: TGTGCCATCAGTGGGACAGGGGGCTCGAGCACCGGGGAGCTGTTTTTT. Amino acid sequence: CAISGTGGSSTGELFF.

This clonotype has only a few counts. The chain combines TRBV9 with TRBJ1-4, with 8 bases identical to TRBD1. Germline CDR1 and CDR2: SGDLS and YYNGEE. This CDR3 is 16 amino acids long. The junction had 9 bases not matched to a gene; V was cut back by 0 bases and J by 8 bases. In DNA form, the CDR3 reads TGTGCCAGCAGCGTAGCCGGACAGGGTTCTCGCGAAAAACTGTTTTTT. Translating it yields CASSVAGQGSREKLFF. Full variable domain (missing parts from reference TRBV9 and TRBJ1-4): DSGVTQTPKHLITATGQRVTLRCSPRSGDLSVYWYQQSLDQGLQFLIQYYNGEERAKGNILERFSAQQFPDLHSELNLSSLELGDSALYFCASSVAGQGSREKLFFGSGTQLSVL.